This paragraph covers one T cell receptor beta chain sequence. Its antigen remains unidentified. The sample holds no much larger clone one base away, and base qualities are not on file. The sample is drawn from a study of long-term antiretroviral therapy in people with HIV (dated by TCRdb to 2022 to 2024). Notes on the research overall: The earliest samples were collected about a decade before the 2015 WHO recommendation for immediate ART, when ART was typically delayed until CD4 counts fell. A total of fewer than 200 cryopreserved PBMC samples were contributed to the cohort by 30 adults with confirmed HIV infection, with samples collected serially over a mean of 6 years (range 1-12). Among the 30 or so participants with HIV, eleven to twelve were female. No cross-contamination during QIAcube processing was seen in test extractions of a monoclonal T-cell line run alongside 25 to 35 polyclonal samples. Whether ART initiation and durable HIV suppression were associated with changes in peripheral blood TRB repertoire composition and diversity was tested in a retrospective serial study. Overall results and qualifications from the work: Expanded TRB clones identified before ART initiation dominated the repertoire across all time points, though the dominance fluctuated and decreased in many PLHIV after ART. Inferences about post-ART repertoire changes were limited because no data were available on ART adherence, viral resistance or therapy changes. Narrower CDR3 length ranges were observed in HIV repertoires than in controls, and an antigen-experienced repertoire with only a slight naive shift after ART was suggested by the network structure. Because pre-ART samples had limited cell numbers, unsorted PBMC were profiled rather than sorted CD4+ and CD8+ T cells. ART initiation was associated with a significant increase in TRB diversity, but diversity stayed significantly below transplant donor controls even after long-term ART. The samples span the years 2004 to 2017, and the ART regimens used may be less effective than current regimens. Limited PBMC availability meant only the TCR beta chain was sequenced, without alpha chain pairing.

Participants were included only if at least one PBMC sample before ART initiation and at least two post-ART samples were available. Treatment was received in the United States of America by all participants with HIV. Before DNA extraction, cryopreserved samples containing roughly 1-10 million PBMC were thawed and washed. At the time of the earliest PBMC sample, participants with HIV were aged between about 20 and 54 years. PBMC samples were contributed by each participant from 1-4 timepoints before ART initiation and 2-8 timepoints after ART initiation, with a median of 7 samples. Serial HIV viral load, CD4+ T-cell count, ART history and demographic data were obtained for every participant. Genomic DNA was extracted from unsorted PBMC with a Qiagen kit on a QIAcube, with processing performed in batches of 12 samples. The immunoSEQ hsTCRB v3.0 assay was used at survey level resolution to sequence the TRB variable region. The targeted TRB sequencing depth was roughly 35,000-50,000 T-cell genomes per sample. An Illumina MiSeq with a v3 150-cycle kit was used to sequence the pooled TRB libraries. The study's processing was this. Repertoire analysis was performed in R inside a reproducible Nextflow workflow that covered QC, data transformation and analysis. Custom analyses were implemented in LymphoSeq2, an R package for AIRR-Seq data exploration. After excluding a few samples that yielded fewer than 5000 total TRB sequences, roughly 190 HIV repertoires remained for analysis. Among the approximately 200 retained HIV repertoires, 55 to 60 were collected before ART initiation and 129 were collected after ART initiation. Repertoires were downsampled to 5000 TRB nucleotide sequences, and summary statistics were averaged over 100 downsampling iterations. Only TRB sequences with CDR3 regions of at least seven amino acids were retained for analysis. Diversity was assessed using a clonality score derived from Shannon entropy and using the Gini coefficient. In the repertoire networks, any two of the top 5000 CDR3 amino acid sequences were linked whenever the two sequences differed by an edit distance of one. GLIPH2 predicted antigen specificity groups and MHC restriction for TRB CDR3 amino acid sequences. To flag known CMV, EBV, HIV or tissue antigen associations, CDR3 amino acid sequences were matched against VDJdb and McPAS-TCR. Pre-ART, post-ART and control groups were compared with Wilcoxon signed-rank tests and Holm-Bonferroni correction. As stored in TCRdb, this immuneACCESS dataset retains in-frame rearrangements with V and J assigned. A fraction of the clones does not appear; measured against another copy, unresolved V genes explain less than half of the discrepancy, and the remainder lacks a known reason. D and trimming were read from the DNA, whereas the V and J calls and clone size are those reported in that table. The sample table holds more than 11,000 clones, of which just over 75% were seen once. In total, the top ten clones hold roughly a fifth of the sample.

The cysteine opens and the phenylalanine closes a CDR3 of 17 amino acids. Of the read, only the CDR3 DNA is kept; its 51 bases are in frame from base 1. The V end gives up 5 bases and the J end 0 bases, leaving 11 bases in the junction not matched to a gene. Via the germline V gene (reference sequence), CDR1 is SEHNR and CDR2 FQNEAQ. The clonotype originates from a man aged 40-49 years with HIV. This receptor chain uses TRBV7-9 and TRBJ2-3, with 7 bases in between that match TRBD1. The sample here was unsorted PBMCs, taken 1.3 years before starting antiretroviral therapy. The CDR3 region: CASSPQTGILSTDTQYF. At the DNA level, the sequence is TGTGCCAGCAGCCCTCAGACAGGGATCCTAAGCACAGATACGCAGTATTTT. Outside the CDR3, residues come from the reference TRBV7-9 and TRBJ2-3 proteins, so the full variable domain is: DTGVSQNPRHKITKRGQNVTFRCDPISEHNRLYWYRQTLGQGPEFLTYFQNEAQLEKSRLLSDRFSAERPKGSFSTLEIQRTEQGDSAMYLCASSPQTGILSTDTQYFGPGTRLTVL.